This T cell receptor (beta chain) is drawn from a study of cytomegalovirus exposure and HLA in healthy donors. About this clone itself: The antigen remains unidentified.

The PCR made use of 60 Vbeta and 13 Jbeta primers. How the authors handled the data: Later, an analysis found 65 million to 85 million unique TCR beta chains, and about 10 million of these were shared. TCRdb's copy holds only in-frame clones and misses some; the assay was immunoSEQ multiplex PCR. That table is the source of V, J and clone size, and D and trimming were worked out from the DNA. The data show some 100,000 clones, with 65% to 75% seen just once and around a tenth held by the top ten. Study-level points and caveats: TCR beta sequences reportedly predicted most subjects' HLA-A and HLA-B alleles accurately. Reported performance of the classifier showed diagnosis of cytomegalovirus status with high specificity and sensitivity.

Germline lookup yields CDR1 GTSNPN and CDR2 SVGIG (reference sequence). The V gene lost 6 bases and the J gene lost 12 bases, with 20 bases spanning the gap. The length of the CDR3 is 12 residues. Sequenced: PBMCs. This chain uses TRBV30 with TRBJ1-1, with D maybe TRBD1 (5 bases). The source of this sequence is a woman in her forties or fifties in good health and CMV-seropositive. The CDR3 region is CACRPAGSRSFF. The CDR3 coding sequence is TGTGCCTGCCGGCCGGCAGGGTCCCGATCTTTCTTT.